This T cell receptor beta chain was observed in a study of shared clonotypes between healthy human individuals. On the study more broadly: Donors were a couple of women and three men aged 18 to 49. Whole-study results and caveats: Sequencing depth was a factor that was expected to affect clonotype sharing among donors.

Germline V gene data show CDR1 as MNHNY and CDR2 as SVGAGI (reference sequence). This CDR3 has 14 residues. Between the trimmed V and J ends, which lost 4 bases and 2 bases, there was a span of 9 bases. A word on this clone: Antigen unknown.

Assay runs were performed at deep level. Clones were sequenced by immunoSEQ multiplex PCR, and TCRdb holds only the in-frame ones, with some missing. Of roughly 680,000 clones in the sample, around 77% were seen once. What was sequenced was memory CD4+ T cells sorted from blood. Subset given: CD45RA-negative fraction. The source of this sequence is a woman in her twenties or thirties in good health. V usage is TRBV6-6 and J usage is TRBJ1-3, with D possibly being TRBD1 (5 bases). The CDR3, as DNA: TGTGCCAGCAGTTCCAGGGCCCCTGGAAACACCATATATTTT. This sequence encodes CASSSRAPGNTIYF.